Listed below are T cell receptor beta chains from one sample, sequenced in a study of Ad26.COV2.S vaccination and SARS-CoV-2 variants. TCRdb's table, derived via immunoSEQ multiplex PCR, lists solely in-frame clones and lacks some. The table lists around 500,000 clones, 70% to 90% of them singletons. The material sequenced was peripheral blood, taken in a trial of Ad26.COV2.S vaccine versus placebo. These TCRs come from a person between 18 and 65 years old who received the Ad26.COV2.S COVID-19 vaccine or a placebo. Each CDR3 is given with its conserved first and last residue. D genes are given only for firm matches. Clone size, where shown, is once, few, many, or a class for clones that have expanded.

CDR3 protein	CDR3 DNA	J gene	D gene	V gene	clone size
CASSYGGRAEAFF	TGCGCCAGCAGTTACGGGGGGAGGGCTGAAGCTTTCTTT	TRBJ1-1	.	TRBV5-1	once
CASGRDMGTGELFF	TGTGCCAGTGGCCGAGACATGGGCACCGGGGAGCTGTTTTTT	TRBJ2-2	.	TRBV19	.
CASRGGNQPQHF	TGTGCCAGCAGGGGAGGGAATCAGCCCCAGCATTTT	TRBJ1-5	.	TRBV28	.
CASSLGAEETQYF	TGCGCCAGCAGCTTGGGGGCAGAAGAGACCCAGTACTTC	TRBJ2-5	.	TRBV5-1	.
CASSIGSIGQFYTEAFF	TGTGCCAGCAGTATAGGGTCAATCGGACAGTTCTACACTGAAGCTTTCTTT	TRBJ1-1	.	TRBV6-2/TRBV6-3	.
CASKREWSGSWGYTF	TGTGCCAGCAAACGGGAGTGGTCGGGTTCGTGGGGCTACACCTTC	TRBJ1-2	.	TRBV6-4	once
CASSTRPGLAGRQLETQYF	TGTGCCAGTAGTACCCGACCGGGACTAGCGGGCCGTCAATTAGAGACCCAGTACTTC	TRBJ2-5	TRBD2	TRBV19	once
CASSLKNNQGYEQYF	TGTGCCAGTAGTTTAAAAAACAACCAGGGCTACGAGCAGTACTTC	TRBJ2-7	.	TRBV19	.
CASSFWVGPPYNEQFF	TGTGCCAGCAGCTTCTGGGTCGGGCCCCCCTACAATGAGCAGTTCTTC	TRBJ2-1	.	TRBV5-5	.
CASSDRVFADTQYF	TGTGCCAGCAGCGACAGGGTATTCGCAGATACGCAGTATTTT	TRBJ2-3	TRBD1	TRBV2	.
CATIIRQGETDEQYF	TGTGCCACCATAATTAGACAGGGAGAAACGGACGAGCAGTACTTC	TRBJ2-7	TRBD1	TRBV24-1	.
CASRAVVSEKLFF	TGTGCCAGTAGGGCGGTTGTCAGTGAAAAACTGTTTTTT	TRBJ1-4	.	TRBV19	.
CASSLDRVFSPLHF	TGTGCCAGCAGCTTGGACAGGGTTTTTTCACCCCTCCACTTT	TRBJ1-6	TRBD1	TRBV7-2	.
CASSGSDTQYF	TGTGCCAGCAGCGGATCAGATACGCAGTATTTT	TRBJ2-3	.	TRBV9	once
CAISSDRGLPSYEQYF	TGTGCCATCAGCTCCGACAGGGGACTCCCCAGCTACGAGCAGTACTTC	TRBJ2-7	TRBD1	TRBV10-3	once
CASSSSGNLYGYTF	TGCGCCAGCAGCTCTTCAGGGAATCTCTATGGCTACACCTTC	TRBJ1-2	.	TRBV5-1	.
CASRSGTGGEKLFF	TGTGCCAGCAGGTCCGGGACAGGGGGTGAAAAACTGTTTTTT	TRBJ1-4	TRBD1	TRBV2	many
CASSQDSRGMAGANVLTF	TGCGCCAGCAGCCAAGATTCCCGGGGAATGGCTGGGGCCAACGTCCTGACTTTC	TRBJ2-6	.	TRBV4-1	.
CASSLRGNQPQHF	TGTGCCAGCAGTCTTCGTGGCAATCAGCCCCAGCATTTT	TRBJ1-5	.	TRBV5-8	once